The T cell receptor beta chain under discussion was sequenced for a study of T cell responses to AZD1222 COVID-19 vaccine. Study findings and constraints: The study found Spike-specific TCR breadth and depth rose after two AZD1222 doses. White British people made up most donors, females outnumbered males, and clonal diversity was possibly underestimated. Without day 14 samples, only post-peak T cell repertoires were studied.

TCRdb's copy holds only in-frame clones and misses some; the assay was immunoSEQ multiplex PCR. This repertoire shows around 120,000 clones, roughly 92% found once; its top ten account for roughly 1%. Points on this clone: Its matching antigen is unknown.

V lost 0 bases and J 8 bases, leaving 10 bases between the germline ends. Germline V gene sequence: CDR1 KGHSH, CDR2 LQKENI. The CDR3 length is 13 residues. The sequencing used peripheral blood, collected 28 days after the second AZD1222 dose. This clonotype was sampled from an adult who received the AZD1222 COVID-19 vaccine. The V call is TRBV18, the J call TRBJ1-2, with a possible D match to TRBD1 (5 bases). In DNA form, the CDR3 reads TGTGCCAGCTCACCACCGTCAAGGGACGGCTACACCTTC. Protein: CASSPPSRDGYTF.